This T cell receptor (beta chain) was identified in a study of a mutant IDH1 vaccine in newly diagnosed glioma. Looking at the study overall: Pretreatment consisted of radiotherapy, temozolomide, or both, with most receiving both.

Trimming removed 4 bases at V and 7 bases at J, with 10 bases between. Germline CDR1 is SEHNR and CDR2 is FQNEAQ (reference sequence). The CDR3 extends over 12 amino acids. Sample time point: baseline, week 1 (first vaccination visit). Treatment described: pre-vaccination baseline after standard-of-care therapy. Those who donated had recent WHO grade 3 or 4 IDH1-mutant, ATRX-lost astrocytomas. Generated by immunoSEQ multiplex PCR, the TCRdb table keeps only in-frame clones and is missing some. The table lists tens of thousands of clones, roughly four fifths of them singletons. Sequencing used PBMCs, obtained from a glioma patient treated with radiotherapy, temozolomide or both. The TCR comes from a man in his forties or fifties with glioma. Some clones in this sample may be carry-over from other donors' samples. This sequence joins TRBV7-9 and TRBJ1-2; possible D gene TRBD1, 6 bases. CDR3 residues: CASSSGALGYTF. The CDR3 DNA reads as TGTGCCAGCAGCTCAGGGGCCCTTGGCTACACCTTC.